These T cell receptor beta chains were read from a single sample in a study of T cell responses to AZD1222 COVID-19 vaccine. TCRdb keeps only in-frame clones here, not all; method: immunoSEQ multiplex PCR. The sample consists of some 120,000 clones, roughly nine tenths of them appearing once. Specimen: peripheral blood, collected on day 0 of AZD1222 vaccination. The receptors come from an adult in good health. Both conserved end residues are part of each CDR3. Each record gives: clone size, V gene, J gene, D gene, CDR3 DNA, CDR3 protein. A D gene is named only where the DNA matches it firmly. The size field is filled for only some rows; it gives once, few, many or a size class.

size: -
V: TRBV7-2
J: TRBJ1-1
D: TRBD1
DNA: TGTGCCAGCAGCTTAGCCGGACAGGTCAGCACTGAAGCTTTCTTT
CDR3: CASSLAGQVSTEAFF

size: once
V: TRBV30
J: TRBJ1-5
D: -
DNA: TGTGCCTGGAGTGTACGTTCCGGGACGCTAGATCAGCCCCAGCATTTT
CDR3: CAWSVRSGTLDQPQHF

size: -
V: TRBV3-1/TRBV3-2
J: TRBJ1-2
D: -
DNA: TGTGCCAGCAGCCAACAGGTGGGGGGCTACACCTTC
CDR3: CASSQQVGGYTF

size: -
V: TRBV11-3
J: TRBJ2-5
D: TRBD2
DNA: TGTGCCAGCAGCCCCCGGCTCGGGAGGTCAGAGACCCAGTACTTC
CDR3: CASSPRLGRSETQYF

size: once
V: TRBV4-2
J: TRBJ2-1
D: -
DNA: TGTGCCAGCAGCCCCACCGGGAGTTCCTACAATGAGCAGTTCTTC
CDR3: CASSPTGSSYNEQFF

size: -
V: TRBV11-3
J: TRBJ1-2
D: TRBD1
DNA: TGTGCCAGCAGCTTAGGACAGGGCCACTATGGCTACACCTTC
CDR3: CASSLGQGHYGYTF

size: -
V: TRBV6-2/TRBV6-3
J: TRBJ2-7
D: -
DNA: TGTGCCAGCAGCATTTACGGGAGCCTAGGCGAGCAGTACTTC
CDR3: CASSIYGSLGEQYF

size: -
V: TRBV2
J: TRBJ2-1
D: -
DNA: TGTGCCAGCAGTGAAGCTCAGAAGAACAATGAGCAGTTCTTC
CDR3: CASSEAQKNNEQFF

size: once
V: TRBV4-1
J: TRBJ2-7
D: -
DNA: TGCGCCAGCAGCCAAGTCCTAGTAGGGGCGGACGAGCAGTACTTC
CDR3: CASSQVLVGADEQYF

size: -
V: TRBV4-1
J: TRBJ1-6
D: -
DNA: TGCGCCAGCAGCCAAGAGTGGATTCAGGGAGCGAATTCACCCCTCCACTTT
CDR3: CASSQEWIQGANSPLHF

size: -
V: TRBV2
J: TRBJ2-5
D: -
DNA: TGTGCCAGCAGTGATGCTAGCTATGAGACCCAGTACTTC
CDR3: CASSDASYETQYF

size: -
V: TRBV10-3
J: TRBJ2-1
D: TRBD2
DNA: TGTGCCATCAGTGATCCCCAGGGCACTAGCGGGCGTAGAGGGGATGAGCAGTTCTTC
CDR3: CAISDPQGTSGRRGDEQFF

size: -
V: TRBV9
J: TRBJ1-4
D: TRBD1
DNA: TGTGCCAGCAGCGTAGCAGGGGGCGCGAATGAAAAACTGTTTTTT
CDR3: CASSVAGGANEKLFF

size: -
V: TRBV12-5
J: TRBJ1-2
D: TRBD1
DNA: TGTGCTAGTGGTTTGGTACAGGGGCTCGGCTACACCTTC
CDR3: CASGLVQGLGYTF

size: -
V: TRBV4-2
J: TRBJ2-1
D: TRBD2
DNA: TGTGCCAGCAGCGACACGCAGCTAGCGGACTACAATGAGCAGTTCTTC
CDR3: CASSDTQLADYNEQFF

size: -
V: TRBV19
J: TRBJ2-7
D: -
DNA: TGTGCCAGTAGTATTAGTTTGGGGGAACGGACCTACGAGCAGTACTTC
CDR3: CASSISLGERTYEQYF

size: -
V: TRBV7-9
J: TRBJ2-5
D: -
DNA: TGTGCCAGCAGCTTAGGAAGGGGCGGCCGGGAGACCCAGTACTTC
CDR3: CASSLGRGGRETQYF

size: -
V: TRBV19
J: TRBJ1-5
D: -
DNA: TGTGCCAGTAGTAGAGAGACAAGAAGCAATCAGCCCCAGCATTTT
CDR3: CASSRETRSNQPQHF

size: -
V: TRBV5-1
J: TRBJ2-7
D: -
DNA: TGCGCCAGCAGCTTGGCCGGGTTGCTATCCTACGAGCAGTACTTC
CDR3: CASSLAGLLSYEQYF

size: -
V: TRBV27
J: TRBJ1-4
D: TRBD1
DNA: TGTGCCAGCAGTTCGACAGGGGGTAACAATGAAAAACTGTTTTTT
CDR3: CASSSTGGNNEKLFF

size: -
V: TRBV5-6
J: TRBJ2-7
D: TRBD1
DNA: TGTGCCAGCAGCTTGCCCCCGGGACAGCCCGAGCAGTACTTC
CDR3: CASSLPPGQPEQYF

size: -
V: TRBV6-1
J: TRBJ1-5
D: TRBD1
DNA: TGTGCCAGCAGTGGGACGGGACAGGGAAGCAATCAGCCCCAGCATTTT
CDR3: CASSGTGQGSNQPQHF

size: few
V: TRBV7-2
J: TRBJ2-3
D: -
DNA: TGTGCCAGCAGCTTAGCCCCTTTTCGGGGTGGGGCTAGCACAGATACGCAGTATTTT
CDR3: CASSLAPFRGGASTDTQYF

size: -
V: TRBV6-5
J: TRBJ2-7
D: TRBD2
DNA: TGTGCCAGCAGTTACTCCGGGGAGGGAACCTACGAGCAGTACTTC
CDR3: CASSYSGEGTYEQYF

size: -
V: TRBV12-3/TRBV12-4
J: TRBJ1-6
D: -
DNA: TGTGCCAGCACTCCGGGGGGATCACCCCTCCACTTT
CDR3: CASTPGGSPLHF

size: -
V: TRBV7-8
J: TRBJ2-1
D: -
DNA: TGTGCCAGCAGCTCAAAAACGATGGGGGGGCAGTTCTTC
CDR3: CASSSKTMGGQFF

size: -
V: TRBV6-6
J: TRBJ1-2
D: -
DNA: TGTGCCAGCAGTCCAGGAGGGGGCTACACCTTC
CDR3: CASSPGGGYTF

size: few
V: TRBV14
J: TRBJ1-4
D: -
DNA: TGTGCCAGCAGCCAAGACGGGGAGGGAGATGAAAAACTGTTTTTT
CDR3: CASSQDGEGDEKLFF

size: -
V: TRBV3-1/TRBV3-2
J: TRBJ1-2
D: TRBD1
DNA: TGTGCCAGCAGCCAAGGTCAGGGGGCATCGGGTGGCTACACCTTC
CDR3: CASSQGQGASGGYTF

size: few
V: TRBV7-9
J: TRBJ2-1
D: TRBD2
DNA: TGTGCCAGCAGCCGCCGAGCGGGAGTAACCTACAATGAGCAGTTCTTC
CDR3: CASSRRAGVTYNEQFF

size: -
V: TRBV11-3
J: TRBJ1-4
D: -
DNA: TGTGCCAGCAGCCCTCACAATGAAAAACTGTTTTTT
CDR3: CASSPHNEKLFF

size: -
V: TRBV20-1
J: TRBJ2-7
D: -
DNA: TGCAGTGCTCCCCTAGGGGGGGGGCAGTACTTC
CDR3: CSAPLGGGQYF

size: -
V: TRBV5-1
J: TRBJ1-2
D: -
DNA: TGCGCCAGCAGACCGGGGACTCCCTCAGGTGGCTACACCTTC
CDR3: CASRPGTPSGGYTF

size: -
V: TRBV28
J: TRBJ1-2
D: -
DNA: TGTGCCAGCAGTTTAACAGGGAATGTCTATGGCTACACCTTC
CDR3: CASSLTGNVYGYTF

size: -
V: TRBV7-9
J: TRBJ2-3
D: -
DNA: TGTGCCAGCACTCCCGACAGGACGAGCACAGATACGCAGTATTTT
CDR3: CASTPDRTSTDTQYF

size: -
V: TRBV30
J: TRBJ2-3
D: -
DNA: TGTGCCTGGAGTGTTGCGGGGGCGGTTACGCAGTATTTT
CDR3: CAWSVAGAVTQYF

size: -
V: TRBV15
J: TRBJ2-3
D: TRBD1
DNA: TGTGCCACCAGCAGAGGGACAGGAAGCACAGATACGCAGTATTTT
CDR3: CATSRGTGSTDTQYF

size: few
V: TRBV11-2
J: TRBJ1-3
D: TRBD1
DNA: TGTGCCAGCAGCTTCACGACAGGGATCTCTGGAAACACCATATATTTT
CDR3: CASSFTTGISGNTIYF

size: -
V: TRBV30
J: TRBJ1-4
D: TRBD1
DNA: TGTGCCGGTTCCGCCGGGACAGATGAAAAACTGTTTTTT
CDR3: CAGSAGTDEKLFF

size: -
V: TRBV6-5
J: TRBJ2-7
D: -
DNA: TGTGCCAGCAGTTTAAATTCCGGCCCCTACGAGCAGTACTTC
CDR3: CASSLNSGPYEQYF

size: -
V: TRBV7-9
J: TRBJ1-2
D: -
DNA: TGTGCCAGCAGCCGTAGCGCGGGCAGAGCTAACTATGGCTACACCTTC
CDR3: CASSRSAGRANYGYTF